This T cell receptor beta chain derives from a study of metastatic and nonmetastatic thyroid tumors. Study-level background: Samples came from malignant and benign thyroid patients, and repertoires were compared across blood and tumor or nodule tissue. General observations from the study: It was reportedly found that TCR beta diversity was significantly higher in malignant thyroid tumors than in benign nodules, a difference seen in both blood and tumor samples.

In the original processing: Construction of a distant-metastasis classifier for papillary thyroid cancer relied on CDR3 differences across clinicopathological groups. Through MiXCR, TCRdb re-clonotyped the PCR reads. For this entry, the V and J calls and clone size follow TCRdb and not the study's own pipeline. This table has about 33,000 clones, about a sixth appearing once. This clone was counted many times. What it binds is not known. The V end lost 3 bases, the J end lost 1 base, and 16 bases lay between the germline ends. This CDR3 contains 17 residues. Germline V gene lookup returns CDR1 SGHRS and CDR2 YFSETQ. Before thyroid surgery, none of the patients had received any treatment.

Material: blood. This chain connects TRBV5-1 to TRBJ2-2; a weak D match, TRBD1 (7 bases). The receptor was derived from a female donor with papillary thyroid cancer or a benign thyroid nodule (not recorded which). Some clones in this sample may be carry-over from other donors' samples. The CDR3 region has the DNA TGCGCCAGCAGCTCGGATGCGGGGACAGTGAACACCGGGGAGCTGTTTTTT. Translated: CASSSDAGTVNTGELFF.